This T cell receptor beta chain originates from a study of blood T cell repertoires in COVID-19. Study overall: In each case, the material was cDNA or gDNA derived from T cells, B-cell-depleted T cells, or PBMCs.

In the original workflow: Reference gene primer amplification in the assay estimated nucleated cell counts. Sequencing was performed with immunoSEQ multiplex PCR; in TCRdb, only in-frame clones are kept and a portion is missing. V, J and clone size are taken as reported in that table, and D and trimming were inferred from the DNA itself. This table has approximately 300,000 clones, approximately 90% appearing once. In germline, CDR1 is MNHEY, CDR2 SMNVEV (reference sequence). This CDR3 is built from 18 residues. V trimming: 2 bases; J trimming: 2 bases; junction bases outside the gene matches: 8. Recovery meant two consecutive negative NP/OP PCR tests, professional clearance, or resolved symptoms.

This sequence joins TRBV27 and TRBJ2-2; 10 bases match TRBD2. This receptor was obtained from a man aged 25-45 years who had recovered from COVID-19. Material: PBMCs or T cells enriched from blood (not recorded which). CDR3 protein: CASSLRSSGGPNTGELFF. CDR3 DNA sequence: TGTGCCAGCAGTTTACGTTCTAGCGGGGGCCCCAACACCGGGGAGCTGTTTTTT.